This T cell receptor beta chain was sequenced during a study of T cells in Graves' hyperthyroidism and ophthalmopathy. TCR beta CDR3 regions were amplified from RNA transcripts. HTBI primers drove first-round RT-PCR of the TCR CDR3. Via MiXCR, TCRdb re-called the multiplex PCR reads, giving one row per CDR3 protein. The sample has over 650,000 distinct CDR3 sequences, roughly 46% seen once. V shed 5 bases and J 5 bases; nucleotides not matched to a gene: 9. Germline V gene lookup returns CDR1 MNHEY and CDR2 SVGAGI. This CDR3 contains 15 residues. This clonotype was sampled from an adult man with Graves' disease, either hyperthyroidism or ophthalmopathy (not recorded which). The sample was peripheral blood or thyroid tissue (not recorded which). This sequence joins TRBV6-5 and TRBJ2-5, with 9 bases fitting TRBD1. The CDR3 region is CASSLRDRDYETQYF. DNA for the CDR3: TGTGCCAGCAGTCTCCGGGACAGGGACTACGAGACCCAGTACTTC.